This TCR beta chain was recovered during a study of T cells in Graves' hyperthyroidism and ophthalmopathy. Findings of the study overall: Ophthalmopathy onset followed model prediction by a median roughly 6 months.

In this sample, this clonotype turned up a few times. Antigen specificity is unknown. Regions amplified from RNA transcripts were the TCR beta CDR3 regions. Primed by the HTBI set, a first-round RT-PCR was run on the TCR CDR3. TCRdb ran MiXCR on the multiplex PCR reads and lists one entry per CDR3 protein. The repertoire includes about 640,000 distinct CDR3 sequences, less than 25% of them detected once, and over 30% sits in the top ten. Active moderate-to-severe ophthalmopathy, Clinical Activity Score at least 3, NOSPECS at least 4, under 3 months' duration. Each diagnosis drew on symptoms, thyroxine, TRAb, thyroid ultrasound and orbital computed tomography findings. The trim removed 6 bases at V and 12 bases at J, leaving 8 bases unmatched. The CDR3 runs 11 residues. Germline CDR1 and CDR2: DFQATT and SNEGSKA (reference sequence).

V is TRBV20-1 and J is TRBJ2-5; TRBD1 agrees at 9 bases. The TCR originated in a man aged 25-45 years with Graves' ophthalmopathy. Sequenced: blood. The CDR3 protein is CSAPRQGGEYF. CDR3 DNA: TGCAGTGCCCCTCGACAGGGGGGGGAGTACTTC.